This is a list of T cell receptor beta chains from one sample in a study of blood T cell repertoires in COVID-19. The protocol was immunoSEQ multiplex PCR, while the TCRdb copy is restricted to in-frame clones and leaves out a portion. The data hold 110,000 to 150,000 clones, with 65% to 80% observed a single time. Specimen: peripheral blood. These receptor sequences come from a man aged 55 to 69 with acute or convalescent COVID-19. The CDR3 runs from the conserved cysteine through the conserved F or W. D genes are given only for firm matches. Not all rows give a size; the values are once, few, many and, for expanded clones, a class.

size: NA
V: TRBV19
D: TRBD1
J: TRBJ1-2
CDR3: CASSIGGQADYGYTF
DNA: TGTGCCAGTAGTATAGGAGGACAGGCGGACTATGGCTACACCTTC

size: once
V: TRBV30
D: TRBD1
J: TRBJ1-3
CDR3: CAWEGADTIYF
DNA: TGTGCCTGGGAGGGGGCGGACACCATATATTTT

size: NA
V: TRBV19
D: NA
J: TRBJ1-4
CDR3: CASRKTVNEKLFF
DNA: TGTGCCAGTAGGAAAACAGTTAATGAAAAACTGTTTTTT

size: few
V: TRBV18
D: TRBD2
J: TRBJ2-5
CDR3: CASSRTSGTQETQYF
DNA: TGTGCCAGCTCACGGACTAGCGGGACCCAAGAGACCCAGTACTTC

size: NA
V: TRBV10-1
D: NA
J: TRBJ2-5
CDR3: CASSDGQGQETQYF
DNA: TGCGCCAGCAGTGATGGACAAGGCCAAGAGACCCAGTACTTC

size: few
V: TRBV6-1
D: NA
J: TRBJ2-7
CDR3: CASSEIGYYSSEQYF
DNA: TGTGCCAGCAGTGAAATCGGGTATTATAGTAGCGAGCAGTACTTC

size: NA
V: TRBV28
D: TRBD1
J: TRBJ1-2
CDR3: CASSGQEIYGYTF
DNA: TGTGCCAGCAGTGGACAGGAAATCTATGGCTACACCTTC

size: NA
V: TRBV15
D: TRBD2
J: TRBJ2-7
CDR3: CATSRGWAGGVSDYEQYF
DNA: TGTGCCACCAGCAGAGGCTGGGCGGGAGGGGTTTCCGACTACGAGCAGTACTTC

size: NA
V: TRBV7-9
D: NA
J: TRBJ2-7
CDR3: CASRRTDNYEQYF
DNA: TGTGCCAGCAGGCGGACAGATAACTACGAGCAGTACTTC

size: few
V: TRBV14
D: TRBD2
J: TRBJ2-7
CDR3: CASSQGGGWWLYEQYF
DNA: TGTGCCAGCAGCCAAGGCGGGGGGTGGTGGCTCTACGAGCAGTACTTC

size: NA
V: TRBV10-2
D: NA
J: TRBJ2-7
CDR3: CASSAGGNEQYF
DNA: TGCGCCAGCAGTGCTGGGGGCAACGAGCAGTACTTC

size: NA
V: TRBV10-3
D: TRBD2
J: TRBJ2-5
CDR3: CATFSGRGETQYF
DNA: TGTGCCACCTTCAGCGGGAGGGGGGAGACCCAGTACTTC

size: NA
V: TRBV18
D: NA
J: TRBJ1-2
CDR3: CASSLQGDYGYTF
DNA: TGTGCCAGCTCGTTACAGGGTGACTATGGCTACACCTTC

size: NA
V: TRBV18
D: NA
J: TRBJ2-7
CDR3: CASSPAGTYEQYF
DNA: TGTGCCAGCTCACCAGCGGGCACCTACGAGCAGTACTTC

size: NA
V: TRBV30
D: TRBD2
J: TRBJ2-2
CDR3: CAWRRWEGTGELFF
DNA: TGTGCCTGGAGGCGGTGGGAGGGCACCGGGGAGCTGTTTTTT

size: once
V: TRBV2
D: TRBD2
J: TRBJ2-3
CDR3: CASKRDYRNTDTQYF
DNA: TGTGCCAGCAAGCGGGACTACCGAAACACAGATACGCAGTATTTT

size: NA
V: TRBV7-2
D: TRBD1
J: TRBJ2-5
CDR3: CASSTDRGSETQYF
DNA: TGTGCCAGCAGCACGGACAGGGGGAGCGAGACCCAGTACTTC

size: NA
V: TRBV10-3
D: NA
J: TRBJ2-7
CDR3: CATLAYSYEQYF
DNA: TGTGCCACCCTAGCGTACTCCTACGAGCAGTACTTC

size: NA
V: TRBV12-3/TRBV12-4
D: NA
J: TRBJ1-1
CDR3: CASSDRGADRFF
DNA: TGTGCCAGCAGTGACCGGGGGGCGGATAGGTTCTTT

size: NA
V: TRBV2
D: NA
J: TRBJ2-7
CDR3: CASSVHGGNYEQYF
DNA: TGTGCCAGCAGTGTCCACGGCGGGAACTACGAGCAGTACTTC

size: NA
V: TRBV7-2
D: NA
J: TRBJ1-2
CDR3: CASSFGQNPYGYTF
DNA: TGTGCCAGCAGCTTCGGACAGAACCCGTATGGCTACACCTTC

size: NA
V: TRBV13
D: NA
J: TRBJ2-7
CDR3: CASSLTGLSYEQYF
DNA: TGTGCCAGCAGCTTGACGGGACTTTCCTACGAGCAGTACTTC

size: NA
V: TRBV3-1/TRBV3-2
D: TRBD1
J: TRBJ1-3
CDR3: CASSQAQGAGNTIYF
DNA: TGTGCCAGCAGCCAAGCCCAGGGGGCTGGAAACACCATATATTTT

size: NA
V: TRBV27
D: NA
J: TRBJ2-1
CDR3: CASSWGHEQFF
DNA: TGTGCCAGCAGTTGGGGCCATGAGCAGTTCTTC

size: NA
V: TRBV25-1
D: TRBD1
J: TRBJ2-7
CDR3: CASSGGTGLYEQYF
DNA: TGTGCCAGCAGTGGCGGGACAGGCCTCTACGAGCAGTACTTC

size: NA
V: TRBV19
D: NA
J: TRBJ1-3
CDR3: CASSMAAVGNTIYF
DNA: TGTGCCAGTAGTATGGCGGCGGTTGGAAACACCATATATTTT

size: NA
V: TRBV15
D: TRBD2
J: TRBJ2-7
CDR3: CATSRRLAGGSSYEQYF
DNA: TGTGCCACCAGCAGGCGACTAGCGGGAGGGAGCTCCTACGAGCAGTACTTC

size: NA
V: TRBV19
D: NA
J: TRBJ2-3
CDR3: CASSIQSTTDTQYF
DNA: TGTGCCAGTAGTATCCAGTCAACCACAGATACGCAGTATTTT

size: NA
V: TRBV29-1
D: NA
J: TRBJ1-1
CDR3: CSVETSRNTEAFF
DNA: TGCAGCGTTGAGACATCCCGAAACACTGAAGCTTTCTTT

size: NA
V: TRBV3-1/TRBV3-2
D: TRBD1
J: TRBJ1-2
CDR3: CASSTGGDYGYTF
DNA: TGTGCCAGCAGCACAGGGGGGGACTATGGCTACACCTTC

size: NA
V: TRBV27
D: NA
J: TRBJ2-3
CDR3: CASSLIMDTQYF
DNA: TGTGCCAGCAGTTTAATTATGGATACGCAGTATTTT

size: few
V: TRBV3-1/TRBV3-2
D: NA
J: TRBJ1-1
CDR3: CASSQESGNTEAFF
DNA: TGTGCCAGCAGCCAAGAGAGCGGGAACACTGAAGCTTTCTTT

size: NA
V: TRBV19
D: TRBD1
J: TRBJ1-4
CDR3: CASSRYGTANEKLFF
DNA: TGTGCCAGTAGTCGATACGGGACAGCTAACGAAAAACTGTTTTTT

size: NA
V: TRBV19
D: NA
J: TRBJ2-7
CDR3: CASSDSLGTYEQYF
DNA: TGTGCCAGTAGTGACAGCCTAGGGACCTACGAGCAGTACTTC

size: NA
V: TRBV10-3
D: TRBD1
J: TRBJ1-5
CDR3: CAISSQGKGNQPQHF
DNA: TGTGCCATCAGTTCACAGGGGAAGGGCAATCAGCCCCAGCATTTT

size: NA
V: TRBV5-8
D: NA
J: TRBJ2-7
CDR3: CASSFGDSPTYEQYF
DNA: TGTGCCAGCAGCTTTGGAGACAGCCCGACCTACGAGCAGTACTTC

size: NA
V: TRBV9
D: NA
J: TRBJ1-4
CDR3: CASSAQGGRRHEKLFF
DNA: TGTGCCAGCAGCGCCCAAGGGGGTAGACGCCATGAAAAACTGTTTTTT

size: NA
V: TRBV18
D: TRBD2
J: TRBJ2-7
CDR3: CASSPLAGVGSYEQYF
DNA: TGTGCCAGCTCACCTTTGGCGGGAGTTGGATCCTACGAGCAGTACTTC

size: NA
V: TRBV7-9
D: NA
J: TRBJ1-3
CDR3: CASMSGAGNTIYF
DNA: TGTGCCAGCATGTCAGGGGCTGGAAACACCATATATTTT

size: NA
V: TRBV5-6
D: TRBD2
J: TRBJ2-3
CDR3: CASSLKLAGATDTQYF
DNA: TGTGCCAGCAGCTTGAAACTAGCGGGGGCTACGGATACGCAGTATTTT

size: NA
V: TRBV18
D: TRBD1
J: TRBJ1-6
CDR3: CASSPSPGQHNSPLHF
DNA: TGTGCCAGCTCTCCTTCTCCGGGACAGCATAATTCACCCCTCCACTTT

size: NA
V: TRBV11-2
D: TRBD2
J: TRBJ2-3
CDR3: CASTIRPGGTDTQYF
DNA: TGTGCCAGCACCATCCGGCCCGGGGGGACAGATACGCAGTATTTT

size: NA
V: TRBV6-5
D: TRBD1
J: TRBJ2-5
CDR3: CASRNRGETQYF
DNA: TGTGCCAGCAGAAACAGGGGCGAGACCCAGTACTTC

size: NA
V: TRBV5-1
D: TRBD2
J: TRBJ2-3
CDR3: CASSLPRTSGIADTQYF
DNA: TGCGCCAGCAGCCTACCAAGGACTAGCGGGATTGCCGATACGCAGTATTTT

size: NA
V: TRBV10-1
D: TRBD1
J: TRBJ2-5
CDR3: CASITQAGGKETQYF
DNA: TGCGCCAGCATTACCCAGGCAGGGGGAAAAGAGACCCAGTACTTC

size: NA
V: TRBV18
D: TRBD2
J: TRBJ2-2
CDR3: CASSGTTGDTGELFF
DNA: TGTGCCAGCTCCGGGACTACGGGGGACACCGGGGAGCTGTTTTTT

size: NA
V: TRBV28
D: TRBD1
J: TRBJ1-2
CDR3: CASSYMTGGGPGYTF
DNA: TGTGCCAGCAGTTACATGACAGGGGGGGGACCGGGCTACACCTTC

size: few
V: TRBV7-9
D: NA
J: TRBJ1-3
CDR3: CASSLDSIGSTIYF
DNA: TGTGCCAGCAGCTTAGATTCCATTGGTAGCACCATATATTTT

size: few
V: TRBV7-9
D: NA
J: TRBJ1-2
CDR3: CASSLGAGIDGYTF
DNA: TGTGCCAGCAGCCTCGGCGCGGGCATTGATGGCTACACCTTC

size: NA
V: TRBV29-1
D: NA
J: TRBJ2-7
CDR3: CSVAQGSAEQYF
DNA: TGCAGCGTTGCACAGGGTTCCGCCGAGCAGTACTTC

size: NA
V: TRBV10-2
D: NA
J: TRBJ1-2
CDR3: CAIRGGNYGYTF
DNA: TGCGCCATTCGGGGAGGAAACTATGGCTACACCTTC

size: once
V: TRBV6-1
D: NA
J: TRBJ1-1
CDR3: CASREGSHRLGRTEAFF
DNA: TGTGCCAGCAGAGAAGGGTCTCACAGGCTAGGGAGGACTGAAGCTTTCTTT

size: NA
V: TRBV28
D: NA
J: TRBJ2-3
CDR3: CASSLSGGDTQYF
DNA: TGTGCCAGCAGTTTATCCGGGGGAGATACGCAGTATTTT

size: NA
V: TRBV6-5
D: NA
J: TRBJ1-5
CDR3: CASSQGPNQPQHF
DNA: TGTGCCAGCAGTCAGGGGCCCAATCAGCCCCAGCATTTT

size: few
V: TRBV28
D: TRBD2
J: TRBJ2-5
CDR3: CASSLGTSLETQYF
DNA: TGTGCCAGCAGTCTAGGGACTAGCCTCGAGACCCAGTACTTC

size: few
V: TRBV2
D: NA
J: TRBJ1-5
CDR3: CASSGRVSNQPQHF
DNA: TGTGCCAGCAGTGGGCGGGTTAGCAATCAGCCCCAGCATTTT

size: NA
V: TRBV5-1
D: NA
J: TRBJ1-2
CDR3: CASSFAGDSHGYTF
DNA: TGCGCCAGCAGCTTCGCCGGGGACTCTCATGGCTACACCTTC

size: NA
V: TRBV10-2
D: TRBD2
J: TRBJ2-7
CDR3: CASSPRTSGSYEQYF
DNA: TGCGCCAGCAGCCCTAGGACTAGCGGGAGCTACGAGCAGTACTTC

size: NA
V: TRBV6-5
D: NA
J: TRBJ1-2
CDR3: CASTYSGNYGYTF
DNA: TGTGCCAGCACCTACAGCGGAAACTATGGCTACACCTTC

size: NA
V: TRBV18
D: NA
J: TRBJ2-3
CDR3: CASSPLADTQYF
DNA: TGTGCCAGCTCACCCCTAGCAGATACGCAGTATTTT